The 28 T cell receptor beta chains in this list originate from one sample, sequenced in a study of T cells expressing NK-cell markers. TCRdb reanalyzed the 5' RACE reads and collapses them to one entry per CDR3 protein, without DNA. Its table records about 380,000 distinct CDR3 sequences. Sequenced input: blood T cells: a sorted CD56 or NKG2C T cell subset, CD4+ or CD8+ T cells, or bulk PBMC T cells (not recorded which). These receptors all stem from a man aged 18-75 years in good health.

The chain links TRBV3-1 to TRBJ1-5; TCRdb lists TRBD1, though no DNA is available to test this call. Per the germline V gene, CDR1 is LGHDT and CDR2 is YNNKEL (reference sequence). The CDR3 has 14 residues. CDR3 sequence: CASSQVRDRGPQHF.

This chain connects TRBV18 to TRBJ1-5; TCRdb's D call of TRBD1 is untestable without DNA. Germline CDR1 is KGHSH and CDR2 is LQKENI. The CDR3 totals 15 residues. This chain's CDR3 is CASSFGGQGIQPQHF. Full variable domain (rest looked up from reference TRBV18 and TRBJ1-5): NAGVMQNPRHLVRRRGQEARLRCSPMKGHSHVYWYRQLPEEGLKFMVYLQKENIIDESGMPKERFSAEFPKEGPSILRIQQVVRGDSAAYFCASSFGGQGIQPQHFGDGTRLSIL.

The chain carries TRBV20-1 and TRBJ1-1; TCRdb picks TRBD1, but there is no DNA to check that call. The CDR3 is made up of 13 amino acids. CDR1 and CDR2 from the germline V gene are DFQATT and SNEGSKA (reference sequence). The CDR3 sequence is CSAETGENTEAFF.

V is TRBV24-1 and J is TRBJ2-2; TCRdb's D gene call, TRBD1, goes unchecked for lack of DNA. There are 17 residues in the CDR3. Germline CDR1 reads KGHDR; CDR2 reads SFDVKD. The CDR3 here is CATSDLGSGQNTGELFF.

V is TRBV4-2 and J is TRBJ2-1; TCRdb designates TRBD2, a call that cannot be tested without DNA. From germline, CDR1 is LGHNA and CDR2 YNFKEQ. This CDR3 is 16 amino acids long. Here the CDR3 reads CASSQEGATGRNEQFF.

This sequence joins TRBV29-1 and TRBJ1-1; the D gene TCRdb calls, TRBD1, cannot be checked with no DNA. The V gene's germline CDR1 is SQVTM and CDR2 ANQGSEA. CDR3 length equals 13 residues. This CDR3 is CSATTGGHTEAFF.

J is TRBJ2-7 and V is TRBV28; the TCRdb call, TRBD1, lacks DNA for checking. The CDR3 loop spans 15 amino acids. CDR1 and CDR2 (germline): MDHEN, SYDVKM. CDR3 region: CASSKKWTVSYEQYF. The whole variable domain, remainder taken from reference TRBV28 and TRBJ2-7, is DVKVTQSSRYLVKRTGEKVFLECVQDMDHENMFWYRQDPGLGLRLIYFSYDVKMKEKGDIPEGYSVSREKKERFSLILESASTNQTSMYLCASSKKWTVSYEQYFGPGTRLTVT.

The chain couples TRBV7-3 to TRBJ2-7; TCRdb indicates TRBD1, and absent DNA this call remains unverified. Germline assignment: CDR1 SGHTA and CDR2 FQGTGA. The CDR3 runs 15 residues. The CDR3 loop is CASSLQSGTVYEQYF.

V usage is TRBV9 and J usage is TRBJ2-5; the TRBD2 assignment by TCRdb is unverifiable without DNA. This CDR3 is 16 amino acids long. Germline V lookup: CDR1 SGDLS, CDR2 YYNGEE. The CDR3 spells CASSVVSSGGAETQYF.

V and J are TRBV20-1 and TRBJ2-1; absent DNA, TCRdb's TRBD1 call cannot be checked. The CDR3 contains 17 residues. CDR1 is DFQATT and CDR2 is SNEGSKA in the germline V gene (reference sequence). The CDR3 here is CSARDRLAGGYYNEQFF.

CDR3 loop: CASTPGTGYGYTF. The chain carries TRBV7-2 and TRBJ1-2; with no DNA, the TCRdb D assignment of TRBD1 cannot be verified. The CDR3 covers 13 residues. The germline CDR1 and CDR2 sequences are SGHTA and FQGNSA.

V usage is TRBV18 and J usage is TRBJ2-3; the D gene TCRdb calls, TRBD1, cannot be checked with no DNA. Per the germline V gene, CDR1 is KGHSH and CDR2 is LQKENI. CDR3 length equals 15 residues. CDR3 protein: CASSPFGQSTDTQYF.

J is TRBJ2-7 and V is TRBV9. The CDR3 is 14 amino acids. Looked up from germline, CDR1 is SGDLS and CDR2 is YYNGEE. This CDR3 reads CASSVDSGNYEQYF.

The chain carries TRBV19 and TRBJ2-7; the TRBD2 assignment by TCRdb is unverifiable without DNA. This CDR3 has 14 residues. The V gene's germline CDR1 is LNHDA and CDR2 SQIVND (reference sequence). The CDR3 sequence: CASSPPGLVYEQYF.

The chain employs TRBV5-5 and TRBJ1-4; the D call of TRBD1 rests on TCRdb alone, since no DNA is present to check it. The CDR3 totals 17 residues. Germline CDR1 is SGHKS and CDR2 is YYEKEE (reference sequence). The CDR3: CASSPDPTGLFGEKLFF.

The CDR3 protein is CASSPVGAPGNTIYF. The V and J genes are TRBV12-3 or TRBV12-4 and TRBJ1-3; TCRdb names TRBD1, which stays unverified in the absence of DNA. CDR3 length: 15 residues.

This rearrangement joins TRBV3-1 to TRBJ2-3; the TCRdb call, TRBD1, lacks DNA for checking. Germline CDR1 and CDR2: LGHDT and YNNKEL (reference sequence). The CDR3 length is 16 residues. The CDR3 protein is CASSQGGGPRRDTQYF.

The chain couples TRBV18 to TRBJ1-1; TCRdb returns TRBD1, unconfirmable since there is no DNA. This CDR3 is built from 14 residues. Germline CDR1 and CDR2: KGHSH and LQKENI. The CDR3 loop reads CASSPQESWAEAFF.

This sequence joins TRBV28 and TRBJ1-2; TCRdb's D call of TRBD1 is untestable without DNA. The CDR3 is 17 amino acids. Germline V CDR1 and CDR2: MDHEN, SYDVKM. CDR3 region: CARRTNAGTGNDYGYTF.

The gene calls are TRBV7-2 and TRBJ2-3; TCRdb gives TRBD2 as the D gene, but with no DNA this cannot be confirmed. The CDR3 has 16 residues. Per germline, CDR1 SGHTA and CDR2 FQGNSA. CDR3 loop: CASSSSQLAGADTQYF.

This chain uses TRBV11-2 with TRBJ2-4. The CDR3 length is 16 residues. The germline V gene encodes CDR1 SGHAT and CDR2 FQNNGV. CDR3 amino acids: CASSLAVGMAKNIQYF.

The V and J genes are TRBV2 and TRBJ2-7; TCRdb selects TRBD1, and the lack of DNA leaves this call unchecked. Germline V gene sequence: CDR1 SNHLY, CDR2 FYNNEI. The CDR3 has 16 residues. The CDR3 reads CASSQVTGGLSYEQYF.

The genes are TRBV5-1 and TRBJ2-6. The V gene's germline CDR1 is SGHRS and CDR2 YFSETQ. The CDR3 contains 14 residues. The CDR3 sequence is CASSPLGGANVLTF.

This chain links TRBV5-1 with TRBJ2-5. In germline, CDR1 is SGHRS, CDR2 YFSETQ. This CDR3 spans 15 amino acids. CDR3 loop: CASSHQMTSKGTQYF.

This rearrangement joins TRBV15 to TRBJ2-7. This CDR3 spans 15 amino acids. Germline V gives CDR1 LNHNV, CDR2 YYDKDF (reference sequence). This CDR3 reads CATSRDRSRGYEQYF.

The chain links TRBV25-1 to TRBJ2-7. Germline V gene data show CDR1 as MGHDK and CDR2 as SYGVNS. The CDR3 runs to 14 residues. CDR3 in amino acids: CASSDAQGVYEQYF.

The V and J genes are TRBV2 and TRBJ1-5. There are 14 residues in the CDR3. Per germline, CDR1 SNHLY and CDR2 FYNNEI. The CDR3 region is CASSDGYSNQPQHF.

The genes are TRBV12-3 or TRBV12-4 and TRBJ2-3; TCRdb outputs TRBD2, but without DNA this stays unchecked. The CDR3 runs 17 residues. CDR3 sequence: CASSLLAGGRGTDTQYF.